This paragraph covers one T cell receptor beta chain sequence. This sample stems from a study of blood T cells in healthy people across ages. Study background: Capture via template switching afforded approximately one barcoded beta molecule per two T cells.

Sample-barcoded 5' priming and a J-beta primer mix drove a second PCR of 7 to 11 cycles. Each TCR beta cDNA got a 12-nucleotide random molecular identifier. TCRdb re-called the 5' RACE reads with MiXCR, one entry per CDR3 protein. The sample lists about 1.8 million distinct CDR3 sequences, approximately 50% occurring once. The CDR3 is 14 amino acids. Deletions cut 5 bases from V and 3 bases from J, with 14 bases between. Germline loops: CDR1 SGHRS, CDR2 YFSETQ. The receptor was isolated from a woman in her thirties or forties in good health. J is TRBJ1-2 and V is TRBV5-1; TRBD1 is a possible D gene (6 bases). Sequenced: blood. DNA of the CDR3: TGCGCCAGCAGGAGACAGGCAGGGTACTATGGCTACACCTTC. Translated: CASRRQAGYYGYTF.